The rows below give T cell receptor beta chains drawn from one sample of a study of T cells in narcolepsy. The assay was immunoSEQ multiplex PCR, and TCRdb's table has in-frame clones only and misses some. This table has 20,000 to 30,000 clones, approximately 85% appearing once. The sample consisted of memory (CD45RA-) CD4+ T cells from blood. The source is a human donor in good health. The CDR3 runs from the conserved cysteine through the conserved F or W. Fields, in order: CDR3 DNA, CDR3 protein, J gene, D gene, V gene, clone size. The D gene is left open where the match is weak. Part of the rows lack a size; the others show once, few, many or a class for expanded clones.

TGTGCCAGCAGCTCAAACACAGGGAGCTCCTACAATGAGCAGTTCTTC CASSSNTGSSYNEQFF TRBJ2-1 NA TRBV7-9 once
TGTGCCAGCAGTCAGCAGGGGACCAATCAGCCCCAGCATTTT CASSQQGTNQPQHF TRBJ1-5 NA TRBV10-3 NA
TGTGCCAGCAGTTTGGGCCTGGGGAGGGAGGAGACCCAGTACTTC CASSLGLGREETQYF TRBJ2-5 TRBD2 TRBV27 NA
TGTGCCAGCAGTTTAAAGGACCCAAGGAGCAATCAGCCCCAGCATTTT CASSLKDPRSNQPQHF TRBJ1-5 NA TRBV27 NA
TGTGCCAGCAGCCCGAGACTAGCGGGAGGGTCGGGGGCCAACGTCCTGACTTTC CASSPRLAGGSGANVLTF TRBJ2-6 TRBD2 TRBV5-4 NA
TGTGCCAGCAGTCTAGGGACTAGCGTTGACGAGCAGTACTTC CASSLGTSVDEQYF TRBJ2-7 TRBD2 TRBV7-2 NA
TGTGCCAGCAGCTTAGTTCACAGGGGCTCTGGGGCCAACGTCCTGACTTTC CASSLVHRGSGANVLTF TRBJ2-6 TRBD1 TRBV7-2 NA
TGTGCCAGTACTGTGGACCACGGGGAGACCCAGTACTTC CASTVDHGETQYF TRBJ2-5 NA TRBV19 few
TGTGCCAGCAGTTGGGTTTCGAGACTAGCGGCCGGGGAGCTGTTTTTT CASSWVSRLAAGELFF TRBJ2-2 TRBD2 TRBV6-6 NA
TGTGCCAGCAGCCAGAGGAGGGGCAGCTTACTGGATGCCCTCCACTTT CASSQRRGSLLDALHF TRBJ1-6 NA TRBV7-8 NA
TGTGCCAGCAGTTGGGCCAGGGGGAACACCGGGGAGCTGTTTTTT CASSWARGNTGELFF TRBJ2-2 NA TRBV6-1 NA
TGCGCCAGCAGCTTGCGAGGGGATGGGCAAGAGACCCAGTACTTC CASSLRGDGQETQYF TRBJ2-5 NA TRBV5-1 NA
TGTGCCAGCAGCGTAGGGGTAGGCAGCGTCAATTACGAGCAGTACTTC CASSVGVGSVNYEQYF TRBJ2-7 NA TRBV9 NA
TGTGCCAGCTCACCGTCGAACCGAGATGGCTACACCTTC CASSPSNRDGYTF TRBJ1-2 NA TRBV18 NA
TGTGCCAGCAGCTCCGAATTCACAGGAAGAAACACCATATATTTT CASSSEFTGRNTIYF TRBJ1-3 NA TRBV7-6 NA
TGTGCCAGTAGTGCGGGGAGCTCCTACGAGCAGTACTTC CASSAGSSYEQYF TRBJ2-7 NA TRBV19 NA
TGTGCCAGCAGCCCCTGGCCAAAATCTGGAAACACCATATATTTT CASSPWPKSGNTIYF TRBJ1-3 NA TRBV4-2 NA
TGTGCCACCGGGGACTATGGGGAGACCCAGTACTTC CATGDYGETQYF TRBJ2-5 TRBD2 TRBV15 NA
TGCAGTGCTCTTCCTGGGGGGGGGCAGTTCTTC CSALPGGGQFF TRBJ2-1 TRBD2 TRBV20-1 NA
TGCGCCAGCAGCGGGACTAGCGGGAGGGCCTGGGAGACCCAGTACTTC CASSGTSGRAWETQYF TRBJ2-5 TRBD2 TRBV5-1 NA
TGCGCCAGCAGTGAGGCGGCTCAGGGGGCAGATACGCAGTATTTT CASSEAAQGADTQYF TRBJ2-3 TRBD1 TRBV10-2 NA
TGTGCCAGCAGCTTAGACGGCTCCTACGAGCAGTACTTC CASSLDGSYEQYF TRBJ2-7 NA TRBV7-9 NA
TGTGCCAGCAGTTACTCAATCAGCTCTGGGGCCAACGTCCTGACTTTC CASSYSISSGANVLTF TRBJ2-6 NA TRBV6-5 NA
TGCGCCAGCATTTCCCGGTGGGGCTACACCTTC CASISRWGYTF TRBJ1-2 NA TRBV10-1 NA
TGTGCCAGCAGTTACTCACAGAAGACTGGGGTCTACGAGCAGTACTTC CASSYSQKTGVYEQYF TRBJ2-7 NA TRBV6-6 NA
TGTGCCAGCAGCTTACGTAGCGGGAGGGCCGGGGAGCTGTTTTTT CASSLRSGRAGELFF TRBJ2-2 TRBD2 TRBV11-2 NA
TGTGCCAGTAGCGATCGTCGTTCCGGGATAACTTACAATGAGCAGTTCTTC CASSDRRSGITYNEQFF TRBJ2-1 NA TRBV19 once
TGTGCCAGCAGCGTAGAAATCGAGCGGGGCTACAATGAGCAGTTCTTC CASSVEIERGYNEQFF TRBJ2-1 TRBD2 TRBV9 NA
TGTGCCAGCAGCTTAGGTGGGGGTGGTTTGGTCTACGAGCAGTACTTC CASSLGGGGLVYEQYF TRBJ2-7 NA TRBV7-2 NA
TGTGCCAGCACCAACCGGGATAGGGGGCTTACCGGGGAGCTGTTTTTT CASTNRDRGLTGELFF TRBJ2-2 TRBD1 TRBV6-6 once
TGTGCCAGCAGCGCCCAGGGGGCCACTGAAGCTTTCTTT CASSAQGATEAFF TRBJ1-1 TRBD1 TRBV6-1 NA
TGTGCCAGCAGCGAAGGGACTCCTGCCATCAATGAGCAGTTCTTC CASSEGTPAINEQFF TRBJ2-1 NA TRBV9 NA